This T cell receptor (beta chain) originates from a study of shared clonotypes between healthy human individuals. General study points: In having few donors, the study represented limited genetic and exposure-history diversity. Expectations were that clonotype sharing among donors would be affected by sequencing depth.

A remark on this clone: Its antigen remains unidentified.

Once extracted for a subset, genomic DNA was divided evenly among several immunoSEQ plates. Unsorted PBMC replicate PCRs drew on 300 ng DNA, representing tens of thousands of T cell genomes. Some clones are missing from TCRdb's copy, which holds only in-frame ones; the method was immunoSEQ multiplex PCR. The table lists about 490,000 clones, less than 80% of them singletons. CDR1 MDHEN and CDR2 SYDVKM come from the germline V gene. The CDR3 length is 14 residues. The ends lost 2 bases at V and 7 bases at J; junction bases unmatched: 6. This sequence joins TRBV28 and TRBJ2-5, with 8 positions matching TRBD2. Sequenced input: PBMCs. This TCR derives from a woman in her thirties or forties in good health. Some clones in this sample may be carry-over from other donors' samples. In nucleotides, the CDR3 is TGTGCCAGCAGTTTAGGGGCCGCGGGGGGGACCCAGTACTTC. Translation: CASSLGAAGGTQYF.